This T cell receptor (beta chain) was profiled in a study of Graves' ophthalmopathy and Graves' hyperthyroidism. The CDR3 is made up of 15 amino acids. After removal of 5 bases from V and 4 bases from J, the junction contained 9 bases not matched to a gene. Germline V gives CDR1 SGHTA, CDR2 FQGTGA. As the template, RNA transcripts were used to amplify TCR beta CDR3 regions. Second-round multiplex PCR came after a first-round RT-PCR that employed HTBI primers. TCRdb called the multiplex PCR reads again in MiXCR, with one record for every CDR3 protein. The data contain around 170,000 distinct CDR3 sequences, approximately 40% of them singletons.

This clonotype was sampled from a woman aged 40 to 50 with Graves' ophthalmopathy. This chain joins TRBV7-3 and TRBJ2-5; 8 bases map to TRBD1. The sequencing sample was made of peripheral blood. Written as DNA, the CDR3 is TGTGCCAGCAGCCTAGGGACAGGTGGAGGAGAGACCCAGTACTTC. It yields the protein CASSLGTGGGETQYF.